These 8 T cell receptor beta chains came from one sample sequenced in a study of metastatic and nonmetastatic thyroid tumors. MiXCR was used by TCRdb to re-call the PCR reads. The sample has some 5,700 clones, 30% to 40% seen once. Among the patients, none had received any treatment before thyroid surgery. The sequencing sample was made of adjacent normal tissue. These TCRs come from a male donor with papillary thyroid cancer or a benign thyroid nodule (not recorded which). Some clones in this sample may be carry-over from other donors' samples.

V gene TRBV20-1 combines with J gene TRBJ1-5, with D perhaps TRBD1 (5 bases). This CDR3 contains 16 residues. The V end lost 0 bases, the J end lost 6 bases, and 18 bases lay between the germline ends. Germline V gives CDR1 DFQATT, CDR2 SNEGSKA (reference sequence). CDR3 loop: CSARDVKGQGGQPQHF. The CDR3 bases are TGCAGTGCTAGAGATGTTAAGGGGCAGGGTGGTCAGCCCCAGCATTTT.

The genes are TRBV5-1 and TRBJ1-1; D not certain. With 4 bases removed from V and 4 bases from J, the gap between germline ends came to 11 bases. The V gene's germline CDR1 is SGHRS and CDR2 YFSETQ. The CDR3 totals 13 residues. CDR3 residues: CASSPGAVTEAFF. The CDR3 nucleotides read TGCGCCAGCAGCCCGGGAGCAGTCACTGAAGCTTTCTTT.

The chain couples TRBV20-1 to TRBJ1-6; D is uncertain. V was cut by 2 bases and J by 9 bases, with 8 bases left in between. Germline values: CDR1 DFQATT, CDR2 SNEGSKA (reference sequence). The CDR3 contains 12 residues. DNA of the CDR3: TGCAGTGCTAGAAGTCCGGTTTCACCCCTCCACTTT. Translated, it gives CSARSPVSPLHF.

As for this clone: The junction shows a germline mismatch at one end, possibly a read error. The chain combines TRBV12-5 with TRBJ2-2; possibly TRBD2 for D (5 bases). Germline CDR1 reads LGHNT; CDR2 reads FRNRAP. This CDR3 comprises 15 residues. Here the CDR3 DNA reads TGTGCTAGTACTCTGACTACCGAGACCACCGGGGAGCGGTTGTTT. Amino acids: CASTLTTETTGERLF.

This rearrangement joins TRBV19 to TRBJ2-7, with D possibly being TRBD1 (6 bases). Germline-derived CDR1 and CDR2 are LNHDA and SQIVND (reference sequence). V lost 5 bases, J lost 0 bases, and 11 bases lay in between. This CDR3 comprises 14 residues. The CDR3 DNA is TGTGCCAGTAGTCTCGGGACAAACTCCTACGAGCAGTACTTC. It yields the protein CASSLGTNSYEQYF.

This clone is termed medium-sized. The chain uses TRBV12-3 or TRBV12-4 and TRBJ2-3, with no clear D. Trimming left V 6 bases short and J 2 bases short, with 12 bases between. The CDR3 runs to 14 residues. DNA for the CDR3: TGTGCCAGCAGCCAAGTCACGATCACAGATACGCAGTATTTT. Residues: CASSQVTITDTQYF.

The genes are TRBV20-1 and TRBJ1-6, with 8 nucleotides matching TRBD1. V lost 3 bases to trimming and J lost 10 bases; unmatched junction nucleotides: 11. Germline V gives CDR1 DFQATT, CDR2 SNEGSKA (reference sequence). CDR3 length: 15 amino acids. The CDR3 region has the DNA TGCAGTGCTAGGCACCCCCAGGGGGCCAAATCACCCCTCCACTTT. This sequence encodes CSARHPQGAKSPLHF.

This clone is judged medium-sized. The gene calls are TRBV11-2 and TRBJ2-5; D is perhaps TRBD2 (5 bases). V was shortened by 0 bases and J by 5 bases, with 13 bases between the two germline ends. Germline values: CDR1 SGHAT, CDR2 FQNNGV. The CDR3 is made up of 15 amino acids. CDR3 sequence reads: CASSLDAGGRETQYF. The CDR3 nucleotides are TGTGCCAGCAGCTTAGATGCCGGAGGCCGGGAGACCCAGTACTTC.